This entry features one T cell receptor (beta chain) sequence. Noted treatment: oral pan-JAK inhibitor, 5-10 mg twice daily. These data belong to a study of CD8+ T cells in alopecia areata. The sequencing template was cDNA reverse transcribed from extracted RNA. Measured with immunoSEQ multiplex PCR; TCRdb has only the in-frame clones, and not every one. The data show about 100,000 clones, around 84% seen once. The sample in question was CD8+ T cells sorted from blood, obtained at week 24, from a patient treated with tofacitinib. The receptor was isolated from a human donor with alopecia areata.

CDR3 nucleotides: TGTGCCAGCAGTTCCCTGATCGGCGGACGAACCCAGTACTTC. It translates to CASSSLIGGRTQYF. The gene calls are TRBV6-5 and TRBJ2-5; D remains unclear. The CDR3 extends over 14 amino acids. In germline, CDR1 is MNHEY, CDR2 SVGAGI. V gave up 4 bases and J gave up 8 bases, with 17 bases separating them.